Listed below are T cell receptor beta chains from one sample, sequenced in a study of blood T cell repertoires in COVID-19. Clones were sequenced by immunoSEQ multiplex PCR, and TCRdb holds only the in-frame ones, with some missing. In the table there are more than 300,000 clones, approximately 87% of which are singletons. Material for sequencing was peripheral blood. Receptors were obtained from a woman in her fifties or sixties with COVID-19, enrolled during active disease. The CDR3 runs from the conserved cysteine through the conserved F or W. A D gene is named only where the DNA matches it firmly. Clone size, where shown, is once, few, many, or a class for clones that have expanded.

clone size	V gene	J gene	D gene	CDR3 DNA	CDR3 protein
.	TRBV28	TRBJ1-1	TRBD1	TGTGCCAGCAGGGGACAGGGCGAGTTGGGAACTGAAGCTTTCTTT	CASRGQGELGTEAFF
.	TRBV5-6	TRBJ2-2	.	TGTGCCAGCAGCTTGAGAGAGTCGGACACCTACACCGGGGAGCTGTTTTTT	CASSLRESDTYTGELFF
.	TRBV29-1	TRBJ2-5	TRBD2	TGCAGCGTTGAACGGGCTAGCGGGAGTTGGGAGACCCAGTACTTC	CSVERASGSWETQYF
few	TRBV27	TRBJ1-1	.	TGTGCCAGCAGTTTATATGGGGGCTGGGGGAACACTGAAGCTTTCTTT	CASSLYGGWGNTEAFF
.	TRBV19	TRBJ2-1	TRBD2	TGTGCCAGTAGTAAGCGGGAGTTCTCCTACAATGAGCAGTTCTTC	CASSKREFSYNEQFF
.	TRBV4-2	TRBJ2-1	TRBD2	TGTGCCAGCAGCCAAGTGAGGGCGGGAGGGGTAAATGAGCAGTTCTTC	CASSQVRAGGVNEQFF
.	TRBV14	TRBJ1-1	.	TGTGCCAGCAGCCGACAGGAGAACACTGAAGCTTTCTTT	CASSRQENTEAFF
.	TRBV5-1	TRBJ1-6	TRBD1	TGCGCCAGCAGCTCCGCCGGGACAGATAATTCACCCCTCCACTTT	CASSSAGTDNSPLHF
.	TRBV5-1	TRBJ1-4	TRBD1	TGCGCCAGCAGCTTGGCGGGGACAGACTCTAATGAAAAACTGTTTTTT	CASSLAGTDSNEKLFF
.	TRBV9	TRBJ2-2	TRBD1	TGTGCCAGCAGCGTAGCTACTGGGACAGGGGGCGAATACACCGGGGAGCTGTTTTTT	CASSVATGTGGEYTGELFF
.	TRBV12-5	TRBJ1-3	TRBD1	TGTGCTAGTGGTCCCACCCTCGGGACAGTAGGTGGAAACACCATATATTTT	CASGPTLGTVGGNTIYF
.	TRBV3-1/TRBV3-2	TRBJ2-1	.	TGTGCCAGCAGCCTTACTAGTTCGGACAATGAGCAGTTCTTC	CASSLTSSDNEQFF
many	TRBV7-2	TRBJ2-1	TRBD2	TGTGCCAGCAGCTTAGTAGCGGGAGCAACCTACAATGAGCAGTTCTTC	CASSLVAGATYNEQFF
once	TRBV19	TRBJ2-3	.	TGTGCCAGTAGTATGAGGACAAGAGCAGCAGATACGCAGTATTTT	CASSMRTRAADTQYF
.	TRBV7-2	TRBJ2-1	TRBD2	TGTGCCAGCAGCTTAGCGGGACTAGGTTCGGGCGCCTCCTACAATGAGCAGTTCTTC	CASSLAGLGSGASYNEQFF
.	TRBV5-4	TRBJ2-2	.	TGTGCCAGCAGCTCAGGGACCGGGGAGCTGTTTTTT	CASSSGTGELFF
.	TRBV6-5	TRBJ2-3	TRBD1	TGTGCCAGCGAGGGCGCAGGGGGTGCAGATACGCAGTATTTT	CASEGAGGADTQYF
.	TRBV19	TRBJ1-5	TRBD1	TGTGCCAGTAGTTCGGACAGGGGGCCGCGGTTTGGCAATCAGCCCCAGCATTTT	CASSSDRGPRFGNQPQHF
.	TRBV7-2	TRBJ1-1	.	TGTGCCAGCAGCTTAGTTACAACAGGGAACACTGAAGCTTTCTTT	CASSLVTTGNTEAFF
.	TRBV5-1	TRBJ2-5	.	TGCGCCAGCAGCTTGGCTCCAGGGTACCAAGAGACCCAGTACTTC	CASSLAPGYQETQYF
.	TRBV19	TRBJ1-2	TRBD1	TGTGCCAGTAGTATTGGCCCCGGGACAGAATACTATGGCTACACCTTC	CASSIGPGTEYYGYTF
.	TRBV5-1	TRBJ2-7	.	TGCGCCAGCAGCTCCTCGGGGTACGAGCAGTACTTC	CASSSSGYEQYF
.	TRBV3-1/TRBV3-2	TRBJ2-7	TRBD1	TGTGCCAGCAGCCAAGATCTAGGACAGGTCAGTTACGAGCAGTACTTC	CASSQDLGQVSYEQYF
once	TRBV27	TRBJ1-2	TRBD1	TGTGCCAGCAGTTTATTAGGTCCGGGGACAGGGGGCGGCGTGTATGGCTACACCTTC	CASSLLGPGTGGGVYGYTF
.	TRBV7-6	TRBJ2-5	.	TGTGCCAGCAGCCCGGGACTCTTCCAAGAGACCCAGTACTTC	CASSPGLFQETQYF
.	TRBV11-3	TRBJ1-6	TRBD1	TGTGCCAGCAGCTGGACAGGGCCTGGCTCCTATAATTCACCCCTCCACTTT	CASSWTGPGSYNSPLHF
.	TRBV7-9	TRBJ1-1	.	TGTGCCAGCAGCTTAGAGACAGTTCACACTGAAGCTTTCTTT	CASSLETVHTEAFF
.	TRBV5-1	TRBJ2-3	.	TGCGCCAGCAGCCCGGCCCGGGGGACAGATACGCAGTATTTT	CASSPARGTDTQYF
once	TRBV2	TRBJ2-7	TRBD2	TGTGCCAGCAGTGGTTCTAGCGGGAGGTTCTCCTACGAGCAGTACTTC	CASSGSSGRFSYEQYF
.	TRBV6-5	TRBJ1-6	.	TGTGCCAGCAGCAGATCCCCGGGATCACCCCTCCACTTT	CASSRSPGSPLHF
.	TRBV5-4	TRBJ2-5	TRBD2	TGTGCCAGCAGTCAAAGGACTAGCGGGATCAAAACCCGGGTCGGGACCCAGTACTTC	CASSQRTSGIKTRVGTQYF
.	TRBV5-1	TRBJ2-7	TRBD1	TGCGCCAGCAGCTTACTAACAGGGGCTTTGAGCTCCTACGAGCAGTACTTC	CASSLLTGALSSYEQYF
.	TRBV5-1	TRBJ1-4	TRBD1	TGCGCCAGCAGCCTCCGGGACAGCCGTGCAACTAATGAAAAACTGTTTTTT	CASSLRDSRATNEKLFF
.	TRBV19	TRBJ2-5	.	TGTGCCAGTAGTATAGCAACAGCTGGAATGGCCCAGTACTTC	CASSIATAGMAQYF
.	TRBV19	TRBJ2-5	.	TGTGCCAGTAGTATAGAAGGTAGCGGCCAAAAAGAGACCCAGTACTTC	CASSIEGSGQKETQYF
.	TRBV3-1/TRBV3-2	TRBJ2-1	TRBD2	TGTGCCAGCAGCCATGCCCGACTAGCGGGAGCGTTTTCGTCTGAGCAGTTCTTC	CASSHARLAGAFSSEQFF
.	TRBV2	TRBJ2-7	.	TGTGCCACCCAAGGGAGACCCTACGAGCAGTACTTC	CATQGRPYEQYF
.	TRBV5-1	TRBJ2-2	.	TGCGCCAGCAGCTTGGGAGCGGGTTCCGGGGAGCTGTTTTTT	CASSLGAGSGELFF
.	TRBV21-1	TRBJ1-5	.	TGTGCCAGCAGCAAGGTAACAGGGGGGAGTCAGCCCCAGCATTTT	CASSKVTGGSQPQHF
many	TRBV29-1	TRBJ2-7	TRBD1	TGCAGCGCAAAGACAGGGCGGTCCTACGAGCAGTACTTC	CSAKTGRSYEQYF
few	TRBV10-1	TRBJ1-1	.	TGCGCCAGCAGCGAAAACAGGAACACTGAAGCTTTCTTT	CASSENRNTEAFF
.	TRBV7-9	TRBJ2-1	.	TGTGCCAGCAGCTCGGGATACAATGAGCAGTTCTTC	CASSSGYNEQFF
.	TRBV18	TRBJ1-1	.	TGTGCCAGCTCACCCTACGTCGCCCCTGAAGCTTTCTTT	CASSPYVAPEAFF
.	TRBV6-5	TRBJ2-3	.	TGTGCCAGCAGTAATGTTGGGAGGGATACGCAGTATTTT	CASSNVGRDTQYF
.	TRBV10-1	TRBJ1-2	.	TGCGCCAGCAGCGCGGGGAACTATGGCTACACCTTC	CASSAGNYGYTF
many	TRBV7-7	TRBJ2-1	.	TGTGCCAGCAGCCTTAGCCTGAATACCCCGAATGAGCAGTTCTTC	CASSLSLNTPNEQFF
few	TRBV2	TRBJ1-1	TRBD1	TGTGCCAGCCTAGCAGGGGGCGGGACTGAAGCTTTCTTT	CASLAGGGTEAFF
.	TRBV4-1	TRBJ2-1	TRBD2	TGCGCCAGCAGCCAAGCTAGCGGACACTACAATGAGCAGTTCTTC	CASSQASGHYNEQFF
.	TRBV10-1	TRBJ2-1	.	TGCGCCAGCAGTGAGTCCGACAGTAATGAGCAGTTCTTC	CASSESDSNEQFF
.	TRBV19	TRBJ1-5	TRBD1	TGTGCCAGTAGTATAAATCCGACAGGGGGGAATCAGCCCCAGCATTTT	CASSINPTGGNQPQHF
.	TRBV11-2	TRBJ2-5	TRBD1	TGTGCCAGCAGCCTACAGGGGGCCGTTGAGACCCAGTACTTC	CASSLQGAVETQYF
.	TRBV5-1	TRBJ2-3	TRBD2	TGCGCCAGCAGCTTGGGTGCGGGAGTGGCAGATACGCAGTATTTT	CASSLGAGVADTQYF
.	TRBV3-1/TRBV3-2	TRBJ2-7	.	TGTGCCAGCAGCACAGGGTCCTCCTACGAGCAGTACTTC	CASSTGSSYEQYF
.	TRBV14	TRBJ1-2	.	TGTGCCAGCAGCGGGGCAGGAAAAAATGGCTACACCTTC	CASSGAGKNGYTF
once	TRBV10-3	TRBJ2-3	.	TGTGCCATCAGTATCGGTCTAGGGGGCACAGATACGCAGTATTTT	CAISIGLGGTDTQYF
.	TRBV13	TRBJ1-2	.	TGTGCCAGCAGCTTAAGGTCAGGGGTCGGCTACACCTTC	CASSLRSGVGYTF
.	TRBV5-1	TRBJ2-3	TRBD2	TGCGCCAGCAGCACGGGACTAGCCCGGGATACGCAGTATTTT	CASSTGLARDTQYF
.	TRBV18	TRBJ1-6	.	TGTGCCAGCTCGCCAAGTCCGGATTCACCCCTCCACTTT	CASSPSPDSPLHF
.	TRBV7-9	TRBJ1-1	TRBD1	TGTGCCAGCAGCTGGGGACAGGGGGCGGACACTGAAGCTTTCTTT	CASSWGQGADTEAFF